This T cell receptor beta chain was captured in a study of CD8+ T cells in alopecia areata. In the study overall: At a dose of 5 to 10 mg twice daily, oral tofacitinib was given to treated patients. Patients took tofacitinib for 6 to 18 months, followed by 6 drug-free months.

V shed 0 bases and J shed 5 bases, with 13 bases lying between them. CDR1 KGHSH and CDR2 LQKENI come from the germline V gene. There are 15 residues in the CDR3. After isolation, RNA underwent reverse transcription to generate cDNA as the sequencing template. Libraries were prepared by immunoSEQ multiplex PCR; TCRdb keeps only in-frame clonotypes and omits some of them. Here the sample spans approximately 140,000 clones, roughly 44% being singletons. This clone came up a few times. Its matching antigen is unknown. General study points: Normal scalp had lower clonality than lesional scalp, with alopecia totalis/universalis lesions showing this most strongly.

Sequenced sample: CD4+ T cells sorted from blood. The TCR was taken from a human donor with alopecia areata. V and J are TRBV18 and TRBJ2-5; D is possibly TRBD1 (6 bases). CDR3 protein: CASSPPGGHGETQYF. The DNA for the CDR3 is TGTGCCAGCTCACCACCAGGGGGTCATGGTGAGACCCAGTACTTC.